A selection of T cell receptor beta chains follows, all from one sample in a study of cytomegalovirus exposure and HLA in healthy donors. Profiled with immunoSEQ multiplex PCR; TCRdb holds only in-frame clones, not every one. The table lists under 250,000 clones, around 86% of them singletons. The sample comprised PBMCs. These receptors were collected from a woman aged 18-30 years in good health and CMV-seropositive. The CDR3 runs from the conserved cysteine through the conserved F or W. Expanded clones are given a class, and other clones once, few, many or no size at all.

>15|-|TRBV25-1|TRBJ1-1
CASRETGGRNTEAFF
>12|-|TRBV30|TRBJ2-7
CAWSVSSYEQYF
>15|-|TRBV5-1|TRBJ1-1
CASSLAQGARTEAFF
>15|-|TRBV28|TRBJ2-5
CASSLKGQGAKTQYF
>18|-|TRBV27|TRBJ2-1
CASSPLGGLAGPYNEQFF
>14|-|TRBV9|TRBJ2-7
CASSVYPGVSEQYF
>16|-|TRBV5-1|TRBJ2-2
CASSPYSGSGTGELFF
>14|-|TRBV27|TRBJ2-7
CASRPGQVTYEQYF
>13|-|TRBV29-1|TRBJ2-7
CSVLSGLRGSQYF
>15|-|TRBV9|TRBJ2-7
CASSVAGSGGYEQYF
>15|-|TRBV12-5|TRBJ1-5
CASGLASQGGQPQHF
>14|-|TRBV27|TRBJ1-5
CASSFYPGDQPQHF
>14|once|TRBV2|TRBJ1-5
CASKSRQGNQPQHF
>14|-|TRBV30|TRBJ1-1
CACSTGALNTEAFF
>17|-|TRBV27|TRBJ1-5
CASSPIDRADSNQPQHF
>14|few|TRBV10-1|TRBJ1-5
CASSEGRFNQPQHF
>15|-|TRBV6-5|TRBJ2-7
CASSYSATGIYEQYF
>17|-|TRBV9|TRBJ1-1
CASSVGRFLTENTEAFF
>15|-|TRBV23-1|TRBJ1-2
CASSQSFWRTPGYTF
>15|-|TRBV28|TRBJ2-1
CASSKGTSGYNEQFF
>14|few|TRBV4-1|TRBJ1-1
CASSQHPRNTEAFF
>13|-|TRBV5-8|TRBJ2-3
CASSLVVTDTQYF
>19|-|TRBV30|TRBJ2-2
CAWSSRPVGLAGGTGELFF
>18|-|TRBV7-8|TRBJ1-5
CASSLPADHVALDQPQHF
>14|-|TRBV6-6|TRBJ2-1
CASSAEQGANEQFF
>14|-|TRBV28|TRBJ1-2
CASRPGTGGYGYTF
>14|-|TRBV4-1|TRBJ2-3
CASSPREFTDTQYF
>15|-|TRBV5-6|TRBJ1-5
CASSLAAGGSQPQHF
>18|-|TRBV27|TRBJ2-3
CASGTGTSGRASTDTQYF
>15|-|TRBV6-6|TRBJ1-5
CASSLGQGALQPQHF
>15|-|TRBV7-5|TRBJ1-2
CARSRRDRGNYGYTF
>15|few|TRBV27|TRBJ1-4
CASRASTGTNEKLFF
>14|few|TRBV28|TRBJ2-7
CASSLTSGAYEQYF
>17|once|TRBV12-5|TRBJ1-5
CASAEGGRRSPRWSQHF
>13|few|TRBV11-1|TRBJ1-1
CASSGSGTGGAFF
>14|few|TRBV9|TRBJ1-3
CASGTDHSGNTIYF
>16|-|TRBV28|TRBJ1-1
CASSLSSGSLLAEAFF
>15|-|TRBV28|TRBJ2-1
CASSSEGEPHNEQFF
>15|once|TRBV5-4|TRBJ2-1
CASSSGTGQTNEQFF
>19|-|TRBV7-3|TRBJ2-1
CASSLCEDRGRRSYNEQFF
>17|-|TRBV4-1|TRBJ2-5
CASSQDSQTGEGETQYF
>18|-|TRBV10-2|TRBJ2-1
CASSESWREKGSYNEQFF
>19|-|TRBV15|TRBJ2-3
CATSRDLPGGQGWADTQYF
>16|-|TRBV7-3|TRBJ1-2
CASSPANSAGSDGYTF
>15|-|TRBV5-4|TRBJ1-1
CASSLGQGMNTEAFF
>17|-|TRBV19|TRBJ1-2
CASSIGATRVTNYGYTF
>13|many|TRBV4-2|TRBJ2-7
CASSQTTAYEQYF
>14|-|TRBV4-1|TRBJ1-1
CASSQPWTGREAFF
>16|-|TRBV5-6|TRBJ2-1
CASSRRQASSYNEQFF
>14|-|TRBV5-4|TRBJ2-1
CASSFGRSGNEQFF
>16|-|TRBV28|TRBJ2-1
CASSPKRGSSYNEQFF
>15|-|TRBV9|TRBJ2-2
CASSPPAGNTGELFF
>12|-|TRBV5-1|TRBJ1-2
CASSLDQGGYTF
>17|-|TRBV28|TRBJ1-2
CASSFSEGGRGNYGYTF
>13|-|TRBV6-6|TRBJ2-7
CASRPGQGYEQYF
>12|once|TRBV29-1|TRBJ2-1
CSARRDRTEQFF
>14|-|TRBV4-2|TRBJ1-5
CASSLGGAGQPQHF
>14|-|TRBV6-1|TRBJ1-1
CASSADRPDTEAFF
>13|-|TRBV27|TRBJ2-7
CASSFGTYYEQYF